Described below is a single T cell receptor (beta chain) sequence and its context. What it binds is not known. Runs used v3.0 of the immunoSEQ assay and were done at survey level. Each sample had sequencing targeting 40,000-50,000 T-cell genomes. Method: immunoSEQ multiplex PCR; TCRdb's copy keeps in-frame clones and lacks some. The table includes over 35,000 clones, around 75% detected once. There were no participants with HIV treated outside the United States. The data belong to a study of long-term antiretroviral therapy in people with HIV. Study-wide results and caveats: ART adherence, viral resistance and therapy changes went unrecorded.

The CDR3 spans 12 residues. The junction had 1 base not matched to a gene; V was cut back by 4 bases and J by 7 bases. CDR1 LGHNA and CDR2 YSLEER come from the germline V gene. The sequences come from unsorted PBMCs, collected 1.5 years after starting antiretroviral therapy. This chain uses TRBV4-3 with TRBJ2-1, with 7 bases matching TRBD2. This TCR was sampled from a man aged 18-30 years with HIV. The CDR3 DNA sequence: TGCGCCAGCAGCCGACTAGCAAATGAGCAGTTCTTC. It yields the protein CASSRLANEQFF.